This TCR beta chain comes out of a study of shared clonotypes between healthy human individuals. The study, taken as a whole, reports: Genetic and exposure-history diversity was limited by the small donor number. Estimated clonotype richness was generally higher in naive than memory subsets. Only blood samples were collected, and tissue repertoires likely differ.

The split of CD4+ cells yielded CD45RA+ naive and CD45RA-negative memory subsets. The length of the CDR3 is 14 residues. J was trimmed by 7 bases and V by 6 bases; bases with no gene match: 10. The germline gives CDR1 SGHTA, CDR2 FQGNSA. To note about this clone: Its antigen is currently unknown.

Profiling relied on immunoSEQ multiplex PCR, and the TCRdb table lists in-frame clones only, not all of them. The sample contains a few million clones, more than 90% of which appear only once. Specimen: naive CD4+ T cells sorted from blood. Subset specified: CD45RA+ positively selected. The chain recombines TRBV7-2 with TRBJ2-7; 9 nucleotides align to TRBD1. The receptor was isolated from a man aged 18-30 years in good health. The CDR3 loop is CASRTTGGSGEQYF. The CDR3, as DNA: TGTGCCAGCAGAACAACAGGGGGCTCGGGGGAGCAGTACTTC.